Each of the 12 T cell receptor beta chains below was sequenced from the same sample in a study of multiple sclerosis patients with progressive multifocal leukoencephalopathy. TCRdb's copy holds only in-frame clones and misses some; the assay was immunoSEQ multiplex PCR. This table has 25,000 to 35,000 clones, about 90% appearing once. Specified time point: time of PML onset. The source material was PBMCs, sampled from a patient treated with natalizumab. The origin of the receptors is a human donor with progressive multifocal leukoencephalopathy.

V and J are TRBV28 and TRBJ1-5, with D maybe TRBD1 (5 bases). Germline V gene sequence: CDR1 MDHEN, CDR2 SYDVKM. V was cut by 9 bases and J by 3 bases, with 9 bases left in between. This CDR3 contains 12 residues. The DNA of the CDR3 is TGTGCCAGTAGGGGAATCAATCAGCCCCAGCATTTT. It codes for CASRGINQPQHF.

The CDR3 reads CASSPTGGYGYTF. CDR3 DNA sequence: TGTGCCAGCTCACCTACAGGGGGCTATGGCTACACCTTC. The chain has TRBV18 and TRBJ1-2, with 8 bases fitting TRBD1. Looked up from germline, CDR1 is KGHSH and CDR2 is LQKENI. The CDR3 totals 13 residues. With 3 bases clipped from V and 4 bases from J, the junction kept 1 base outside the gene matches. The full variable domain, in which reference TRBV18 and TRBJ1-2 provide the parts outside the CDR3, is NAGVMQNPRHLVRRRGQEARLRCSPMKGHSHVYWYRQLPEEGLKFMVYLQKENIIDESGMPKERFSAEFPKEGPSILRIQQVVRGDSAAYFCASSPTGGYGYTFGSGTRLTVV.

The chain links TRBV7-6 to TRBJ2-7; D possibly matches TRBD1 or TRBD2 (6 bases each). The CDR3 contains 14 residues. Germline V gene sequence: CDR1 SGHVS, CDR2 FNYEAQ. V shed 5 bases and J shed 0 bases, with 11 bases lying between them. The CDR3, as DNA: TGTGCCAGCAGCGTCGGGGGCCGCTCCTACGAGCAGTACTTC. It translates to CASSVGGRSYEQYF.

Here the CDR3 DNA reads TGTGCCAGCAGTGTTGACAGGGTGGAAACTAAGACCCAGTACTTC. Translation gives CASSVDRVETKTQYF. V gene TRBV6-1 combines with J gene TRBJ2-5; TRBD1 agrees at 7 bases. The trim removed 4 bases at V and 6 bases at J, leaving 11 bases unmatched. This CDR3 is 15 amino acids long. CDR1 and CDR2 from the germline V gene are MNHNS and SASEGT.

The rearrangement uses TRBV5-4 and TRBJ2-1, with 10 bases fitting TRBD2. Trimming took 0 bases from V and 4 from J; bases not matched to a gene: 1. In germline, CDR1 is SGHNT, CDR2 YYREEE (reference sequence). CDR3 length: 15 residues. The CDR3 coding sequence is TGTGCCAGCAGCTTGGGACTAGCGGGTTACAATGAGCAGTTCTTC. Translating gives CASSLGLAGYNEQFF.

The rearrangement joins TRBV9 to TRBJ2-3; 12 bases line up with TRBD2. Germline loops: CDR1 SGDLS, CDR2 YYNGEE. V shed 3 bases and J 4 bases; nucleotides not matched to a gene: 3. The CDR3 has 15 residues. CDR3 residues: CASSALAGGPDTQYF. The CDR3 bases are TGTGCCAGCAGCGCCCTAGCGGGAGGGCCAGATACGCAGTATTTT. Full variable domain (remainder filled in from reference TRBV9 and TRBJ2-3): DSGVTQTPKHLITATGQRVTLRCSPRSGDLSVYWYQQSLDQGLQFLIQYYNGEERAKGNILERFSAQQFPDLHSELNLSSLELGDSALYFCASSALAGGPDTQYFGPGTRLTVL.

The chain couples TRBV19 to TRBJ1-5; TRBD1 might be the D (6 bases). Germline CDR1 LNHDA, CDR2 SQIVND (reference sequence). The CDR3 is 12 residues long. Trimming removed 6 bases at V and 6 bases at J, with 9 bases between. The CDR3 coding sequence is TGTGCCAGTAGGGGGGCAGGTCAGCCCCAGCATTTT. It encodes CASRGAGQPQHF.

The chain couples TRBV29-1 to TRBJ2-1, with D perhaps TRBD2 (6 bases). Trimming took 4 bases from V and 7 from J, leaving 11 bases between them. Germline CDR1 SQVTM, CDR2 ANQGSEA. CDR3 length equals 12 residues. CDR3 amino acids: CSVAGVINEQFF. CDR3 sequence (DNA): TGCAGCGTTGCGGGAGTGATAAATGAGCAGTTCTTC.

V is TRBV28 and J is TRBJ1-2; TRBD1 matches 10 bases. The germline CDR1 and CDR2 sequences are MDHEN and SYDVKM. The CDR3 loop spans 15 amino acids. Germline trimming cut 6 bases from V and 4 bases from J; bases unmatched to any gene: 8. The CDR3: CASRTGQGITYGYTF. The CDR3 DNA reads TGTGCCAGCAGGACGGGACAGGGGATTACCTATGGCTACACCTTC.

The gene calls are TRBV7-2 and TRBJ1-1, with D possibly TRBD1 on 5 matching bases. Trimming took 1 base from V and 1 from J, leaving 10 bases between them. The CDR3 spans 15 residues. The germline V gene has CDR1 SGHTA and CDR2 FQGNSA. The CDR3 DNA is TGTGCCAGCAGCTTAGGACAGCTGGGGAACACTGAAGCTTTCTTT. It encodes CASSLGQLGNTEAFF.

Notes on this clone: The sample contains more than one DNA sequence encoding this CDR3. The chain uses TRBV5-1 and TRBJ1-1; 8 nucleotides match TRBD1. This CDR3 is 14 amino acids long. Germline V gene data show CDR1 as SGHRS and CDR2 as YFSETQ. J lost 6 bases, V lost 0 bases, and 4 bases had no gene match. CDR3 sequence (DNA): TGCGCCAGCAGCTTGGCAGGGGGCATCGCTGAAGCTTTCTTT. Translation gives CASSLAGGIAEAFF.

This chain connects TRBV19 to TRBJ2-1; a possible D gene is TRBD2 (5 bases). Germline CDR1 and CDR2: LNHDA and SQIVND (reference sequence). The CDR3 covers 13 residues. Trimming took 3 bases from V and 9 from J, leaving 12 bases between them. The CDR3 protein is CASSMSAASEQFF. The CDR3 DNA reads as TGTGCCAGTAGTATGTCAGCGGCCAGTGAGCAGTTCTTC.